The entry below gives a single TCR beta chain sequence along with its context. The antigen is not known. PCR involved 60 Vbeta and 13 Jbeta primers. Sequencing was performed with immunoSEQ multiplex PCR; in TCRdb, only in-frame clones are kept and a portion is missing. The sample includes about 130,000 clones, 70% to 85% of them seen just once. Every donor was a healthy person donating bone marrow. This sample was included in a study of cytomegalovirus exposure and HLA in healthy donors. Study-level findings and limits: Most observed TCR sequences were rare, whereas some public TCRs were detected in many donors. Prior analysis indicated that the majority of TCR beta V segments exhibited productivity approximately 90% or approximately 30% of the time. Exclusion applied to some V segments, including TRBV6-2 and TRBV6-3, as they were indistinguishable.

The germline gives CDR1 LNHDA, CDR2 SQIVND (reference sequence). The CDR3 is 16 residues long. Losses at the gene ends were 4 bases for V and 4 bases for J; bases not matched to a gene: 3. Sequencing input: PBMCs. The clonotype was recovered from a woman aged 50 to 65 in good health and CMV-seronegative. The J gene is TRBJ2-2, the V gene TRBV19; 13 bases are shared with TRBD2. The CDR3 DNA is TGTGCCAGTAGTACCGGACTAGCGGGAGCCACCGGGGAGCTGTTTTTT. It codes for CASSTGLAGATGELFF.